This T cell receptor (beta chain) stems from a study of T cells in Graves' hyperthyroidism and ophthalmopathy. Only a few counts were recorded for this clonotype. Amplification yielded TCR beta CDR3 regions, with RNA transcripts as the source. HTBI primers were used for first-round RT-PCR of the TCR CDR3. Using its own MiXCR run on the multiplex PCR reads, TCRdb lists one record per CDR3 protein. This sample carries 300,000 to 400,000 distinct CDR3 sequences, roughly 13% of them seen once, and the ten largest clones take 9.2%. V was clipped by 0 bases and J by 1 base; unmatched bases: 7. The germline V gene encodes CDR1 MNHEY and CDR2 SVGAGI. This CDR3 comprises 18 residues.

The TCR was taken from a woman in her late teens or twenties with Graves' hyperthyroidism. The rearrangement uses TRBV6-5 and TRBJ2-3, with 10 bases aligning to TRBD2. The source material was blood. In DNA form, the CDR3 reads TGTGCCAGCAGTTACTCTGCCACCGGGACTAGCGGCACAGATACGCAGTATTTT. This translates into CASSYSATGTSGTDTQYF.